The source of this TCR beta chain is a study of blood T cell repertoires in COVID-19. Study at large: Samples taken during acute and convalescent COVID-19 were collected in the United States, Italy and Spain. T cells, B-cell-depleted T cells, or PBMCs supplied cDNA or gDNA.

Trimming took 4 bases from V and 5 from J; bases not matched to a gene: 8. From germline, CDR1 is SGHNT and CDR2 YYREEE (reference sequence). The CDR3 contains 15 residues. In the original analysis: Estimation of nucleated cell counts relied on the amplification of reference gene primers. Repertoires were generated with immunoSEQ multiplex PCR, while TCRdb's copy carries only in-frame clones and drops some. Clone size and V and J calls were adopted from that table, with D and trimming inferred from the DNA. The data hold 55,000 to 70,000 clones, with 91% observed a single time. The chain employs TRBV5-4 and TRBJ2-5; 10 nucleotides match TRBD2. The clonotype comes from a man in his 60s with acute or convalescent COVID-19. The material sequenced was peripheral blood. The CDR3, as DNA: TGTGCCAGCAGCGTGCCTAGCGGGGGTGGGGAGACCCAGTACTTC. Its protein is CASSVPSGGGETQYF. The entire variable domain, with the rest obtained from reference TRBV5-4 and TRBJ2-5, is as follows: ETGVTQSPTHLIKTRGQQVTLRCSSQSGHNTVSWYQQALGQGPQFIFQYYREEENGRGNFPPRFSGLQFPNYSSELNVNALELDDSALYLCASSVPSGGGETQYFGPGTRLLVL.